The present T cell receptor beta chain was sequenced within a study of PD-1 blockade in classical Hodgkin lymphoma. Overall study: Every 2 weeks, patients had 3 mg/kg nivolumab intravenously.

The time point denotes: cycle 4 day 1 (C4D1), after five to seven weeks of nivolumab. Each patient relapsed following autologous stem cell transplantation, and prior brentuximab vedotin exposure differed. Some clones are missing from TCRdb's copy, which holds only in-frame ones; the method was immunoSEQ multiplex PCR. Altogether tens of thousands of clones are present, around 80% being singletons, with the ten largest covering about 9.4%. The CDR3 covers 13 residues. The J segment lost 11 bases and the V segment lost 0 bases, leaving 5 bases of the junction unmatched. Germline-derived CDR1 and CDR2 are MNHEY and SVGAGI.

The sequence derives from a human donor with classical Hodgkin lymphoma. The material sequenced was peripheral blood mononuclear cells (PBMCs), taken before the fourth cycle of nivolumab. The V gene is TRBV6-5, the J gene TRBJ2-3, with 7 bases lining up with TRBD1. The CDR3 region has the DNA TGTGCCAGCAGTTACTCAGGGGGACAGATGCAGTATTTT. Translation gives CASSYSGGQMQYF.